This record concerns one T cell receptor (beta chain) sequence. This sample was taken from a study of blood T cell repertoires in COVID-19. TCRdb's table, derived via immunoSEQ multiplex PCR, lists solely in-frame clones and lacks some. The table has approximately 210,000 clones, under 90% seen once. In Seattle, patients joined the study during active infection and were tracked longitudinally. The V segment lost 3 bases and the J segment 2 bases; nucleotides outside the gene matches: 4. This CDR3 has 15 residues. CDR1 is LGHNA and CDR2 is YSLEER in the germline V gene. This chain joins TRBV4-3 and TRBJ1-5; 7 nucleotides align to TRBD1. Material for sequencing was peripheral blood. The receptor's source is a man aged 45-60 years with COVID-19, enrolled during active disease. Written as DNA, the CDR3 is TGCGCCAGCAGCCACAACAGGGGTGGCAATCAGCCCCAGCATTTT. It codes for CASSHNRGGNQPQHF.